A single sample gave rise to the 2 T cell receptor beta chains below, sequenced in a study of blood T cell repertoires in COVID-19. Using immunoSEQ multiplex PCR, the repertoire was profiled, and TCRdb retains in-frame clones only, with some absent. The profile shows about 220,000 clones, 86% of them singletons. The sequencing sample was made of PBMCs or T cells enriched from blood (not recorded which). The receptor set was obtained from a woman between 35 and 50 years old with acute COVID-19.

The chain recombines TRBV5-6 with TRBJ2-3; D is possibly TRBD2 (5 bases). The CDR3 is 15 residues long. The ends were cut back, 0 bases at V and 5 bases at J, with 13 bases in the middle. Germline V CDR1 and CDR2: SGHDT, YYEEEE. The DNA of the CDR3 is TGTGCCAGCAGCTTGGGCTTCGGGATTCTAGATACGCAGTATTTT. Protein sequence: CASSLGFGILDTQYF.

The chain employs TRBV11-3 and TRBJ2-1; 9 bases match TRBD1. V shed 4 bases, J shed 4 bases, and the junction held 5 bases outside the gene matches. Germline CDR1 SGHNT, CDR2 YENEEA. The CDR3 has 15 residues. DNA for the CDR3: TGTGCCAGCAGCTCCAAGGGGACAGGGTACAATGAGCAGTTCTTC. Translating it yields CASSSKGTGYNEQFF.